A selection of T cell receptor beta chains follows, all from one sample in a study of cytomegalovirus exposure and HLA in healthy donors. Sequenced by immunoSEQ multiplex PCR; TCRdb stores in-frame clones only, minus some. This table holds some 110,000 clones. The material sequenced was PBMCs. The receptors come from a man aged 35 to 55 in good health and CMV-seronegative. CDR3s include the opening cysteine and the closing phenylalanine or tryptophan. D genes are given only for firm matches.

TRBV7-2,TRBJ1-1,TRBD1,CASSLGGQENTEAFF,TGTGCCAGCAGCTTAGGGGGACAGGAGAACACTGAAGCTTTCTTT
TRBV23-1,TRBJ2-1,-,CASSQSVGFVNEQFF,TGCGCCAGCAGTCAATCAGTCGGGTTCGTCAATGAGCAGTTCTTC
TRBV5-5,TRBJ1-4,-,CASSADSLRKLFF,TGTGCCAGCAGCGCGGACTCCTTAAGAAAACTGTTTTTT
TRBV11-2,TRBJ1-4,-,CASSLGAGWEKLFF,TGTGCCAGCAGCTTGGGGGCAGGGTGGGAAAAACTGTTTTTT
TRBV28,TRBJ2-3,TRBD2,CASSPPVLAGDEADTQYF,TGTGCCAGCAGCCCGCCCGTTCTAGCGGGAGATGAGGCAGATACGCAGTATTTT
TRBV19,TRBJ2-1,TRBD2,CASSIYSGPDNEQFF,TGTGCCAGTAGTATATATAGCGGGCCGGACAATGAGCAGTTCTTC
TRBV6-1,TRBJ1-2,TRBD1,CASSATGVWAGYTF,TGTGCCAGCAGTGCAACAGGGGTGTGGGCTGGCTACACCTTC
TRBV7-6,TRBJ1-1,-,CASSLVSHGVTEAFF,TGTGCCAGCAGCTTAGTTAGCCACGGGGTCACTGAAGCTTTCTTT
TRBV5-4,TRBJ2-1,-,CASSLAAGVTYNEQFF,TGTGCCAGCAGCTTGGCAGCGGGCGTCACGTACAATGAGCAGTTCTTC
TRBV10-3,TRBJ1-5,-,CATRTGNQPQHF,TGTGCCACCAGGACAGGCAATCAGCCCCAGCATTTT
TRBV2,TRBJ1-3,-,CASRTSGVTGNTIYF,TGTGCCAGCAGAACATCAGGGGTTACTGGAAACACCATATATTTT
TRBV6-4,TRBJ2-1,-,CASSEGHLDYNEQFF,TGTGCCAGCAGTGAGGGACATTTAGACTACAATGAGCAGTTCTTC
TRBV6-6,TRBJ2-5,-,CASSYSPGIGWTQYF,TGTGCCAGCAGTTACTCGCCCGGGATCGGGTGGACCCAGTACTTC
TRBV11-2,TRBJ2-1,-,CASSSTRLGNEQFF,TGTGCCAGCAGCTCCACCCGACTCGGCAATGAGCAGTTCTTC
TRBV6-6,TRBJ1-5,-,CASLYRQENQPQHF,TGTGCCAGCCTGTACCGACAGGAGAACCAGCCCCAGCATTTT
TRBV4-1,TRBJ2-5,-,CASSQGAGRGTQETQYF,TGCGCCAGCAGCCAAGGAGCAGGGCGTGGGACTCAAGAGACCCAGTACTTC
TRBV19,TRBJ2-3,-,CASSTQTTSTDTQYF,TGTGCCAGTAGTACCCAAACGACAAGCACAGATACGCAGTATTTT
TRBV6-1,TRBJ1-2,-,CASSFGQSYGYTF,TGTGCCAGCAGTTTTGGACAGTCCTATGGCTACACCTTC
TRBV7-8,TRBJ1-5,TRBD1,CASSLGLGDRVAQHF,TGTGCCAGCAGCTTAGGTCTGGGGGACAGGGTGGCCCAGCATTTT
TRBV2,TRBJ2-5,TRBD1,CASTIRDRGRQETQYF,TGTGCCAGCACCATCCGGGACAGGGGGCGGCAAGAGACCCAGTACTTC
TRBV5-6,TRBJ2-5,-,CASSLVTGRQETQYF,TGTGCCAGCAGCTTGGTTACAGGCCGACAAGAGACCCAGTACTTC
TRBV9,TRBJ1-1,TRBD1,CASSPPGQGSNTEAFF,TGTGCCAGCAGCCCCCCCGGACAGGGGTCGAACACTGAAGCTTTCTTT
TRBV7-2,TRBJ2-7,TRBD1,CASSLAGQGWLYEQYF,TGTGCCAGCAGCTTAGCCGGACAGGGGTGGCTCTACGAGCAGTACTTC
TRBV7-7,TRBJ2-7,TRBD1,CASSLGTGVYEQYF,TGTGCTAGCAGCTTAGGGACAGGGGTCTACGAGCAGTACTTC
TRBV29-1,TRBJ1-1,-,CSVGSGGDTEAFF,TGCAGCGTTGGATCCGGGGGGGACACTGAAGCTTTCTTT
TRBV7-9,TRBJ1-3,-,CASSLKPGGQARNTIYF,TGTGCCAGCAGCTTAAAACCCGGGGGTCAGGCCCGAAACACCATATATTTT
TRBV10-3,TRBJ1-2,-,CAIALHLEDSQWGYTF,TGTGCCATCGCTCTCCATCTCGAGGACTCCCAATGGGGCTACACCTTC
TRBV28,TRBJ2-2,-,CASSQMRAAGELFF,TGTGCCAGCAGCCAAATGAGGGCCGCCGGGGAGCTGTTTTTT
TRBV6-6,TRBJ2-7,-,CASRTLGEQYF,TGTGCCAGCAGAACTCTCGGGGAGCAGTACTTC
TRBV7-9,TRBJ2-4,-,CASSLFGGQGWDIQYF,TGTGCCAGCAGCCTCTTCGGAGGGCAGGGTTGGGACATTCAGTACTTC
TRBV30,TRBJ2-5,-,CAWSAGQGSETQYF,TGTGCCTGGAGTGCTGGGCAGGGGAGTGAGACCCAGTACTTC
TRBV9,TRBJ2-2,TRBD2,CASSGTSGRTGELFF,TGTGCCAGCAGCGGGACTAGCGGGAGGACCGGGGAGCTGTTTTTT
TRBV6-6,TRBJ1-4,TRBD1,CASSYTTGGREKLFF,TGTGCCAGCAGTTACACGACAGGGGGCCGGGAAAAACTGTTTTTT
TRBV5-1,TRBJ2-3,-,CASTSSTDTQYF,TGCGCCAGCACTTCTAGCACAGATACGCAGTATTTT
TRBV11-3,TRBJ2-7,TRBD2,CASSSRTSGGGEQYF,TGTGCCAGCAGCTCTCGGACTAGCGGGGGTGGAGAGCAGTACTTC
TRBV29-1,TRBJ1-5,TRBD1,CSVADTGGSNQPQHF,TGCAGCGTTGCCGACACAGGGGGTAGCAATCAGCCCCAGCATTTT
TRBV10-2,TRBJ2-7,TRBD2,CASSDQLAGDLEQYF,TGCGCCAGCAGTGATCAACTAGCGGGAGACCTAGAGCAGTACTTC